This TCR beta chain originates from a study of T-cell reconstitution after alpha-beta-depleted transplantation in children. A library of TCRbeta sequences, prepared with unique molecular identifiers, was generated. TCRdb reanalysed the PCR reads using MiXCR and keeps one entry per CDR3 protein. The table has a few hundred thousand distinct CDR3 sequences, 27% seen once; the top ten hold about a third. Whole-study results and caveats: At one year after transplant, newly produced T cells mostly accounted for T-cell counts and diversity. As was reported, about two months after transplant, alpha-beta T cells came from several hundred expanded graft clones.

The trim removed 4 bases at V and 1 base at J, leaving 4 bases unmatched. CDR3 length: 16 amino acids. This clonotype has at least ten counts. The antigen remains undetermined. This specimen was PBMCs, taken before TCRalphabeta/CD19-depleted stem cell transplant. The gene calls are TRBV12-3 or TRBV12-4 and TRBJ1-5; 10 bases line up with TRBD1. This sequence originates from a boy under two years old with Wiskott-Aldrich syndrome, due to receive a stem cell transplant. The CDR3 spells CASSSRTGGSNQPQHF. The CDR3 bases are TGTGCCAGCAGTTCGCGGACAGGGGGGAGCAATCAGCCCCAGCATTTT.